This is a list of T cell receptor beta chains from one sample in a study of control samples from healthy donors and cancer patients. Some clones are missing from TCRdb's copy, which holds only in-frame ones; the method was immunoSEQ multiplex PCR. The sample consists of around 170,000 clones, over 85% of them appearing once. Material for sequencing was blood. The receptors come from a man aged 30 to 39 in good health. CDR3s include the opening cysteine and the closing phenylalanine or tryptophan. D genes are given only for firm matches. The listing skips clone size in some rows; elsewhere it reads once, few, many or a size class.

clone_size j_call d_call v_call cdr3_nt cdr3_aa
once TRBJ2-3 - TRBV6-5 TGTGCCAGCAGGCGCGGGTCGGGAGATACGCAGTATTTT CASRRGSGDTQYF
few TRBJ1-6 - TRBV30 TGTGCCTGGAGGGACCCCGGGACTTATAATTCACCCCTCCACTTT CAWRDPGTYNSPLHF
- TRBJ1-2 - TRBV28 TGTGCCACCGAATCCCAGTTTAACTATGGCTACACCTTC CATESQFNYGYTF
- TRBJ1-4 - TRBV7-8 TGTGCCAGCAGCTTAGACGGGACGAAGGGTAGACTGTTTTTT CASSLDGTKGRLFF
- TRBJ2-3 - TRBV5-1 TGCGCCAGCAGCTTGGGCCGGGGAGATACGCAGTATTTT CASSLGRGDTQYF
- TRBJ2-1 - TRBV7-6 TGTGCCAGCAGCGAGGGCCTTTCCTACAATGAGCAGTTCTTC CASSEGLSYNEQFF
once TRBJ2-1 - TRBV5-4 TGTGCCAGCAGCTTGGACACCAACAATGAGCAGTTCTTC CASSLDTNNEQFF
- TRBJ2-7 - TRBV20-1 TGCAGTGCCAGTAGAGGGGATGGGTCCTACGAGCAGTACTTC CSASRGDGSYEQYF
- TRBJ1-6 - TRBV10-3 TGTGCCATCAGGGGTCTAGTGGATAGTTCACCCCTCCACTTT CAIRGLVDSSPLHF
- TRBJ1-2 - TRBV29-1 TGCAGCGCTTCCGAGGGAGCGATCTCCTACACCTTC CSASEGAISYTF
- TRBJ1-1 - TRBV10-3 TGTGCCATCAGTGAAGTCCGGGGGGCTGGGGCTGAAGCTTTCTTT CAISEVRGAGAEAFF
- TRBJ2-7 TRBD1 TRBV25-1 TGTGCCAGTAGAGACAGGGGGACGAGCTACGAGCAGTACTTC CASRDRGTSYEQYF
- TRBJ1-3 - TRBV11-2 TGTGCCAGCAGCTCAGGAAACACCATATATTTT CASSSGNTIYF
- TRBJ2-3 - TRBV5-4 TGTGCCAGCAGCTTCTCGACAGGGCGGGGAGATACGCAGTATTTT CASSFSTGRGDTQYF
- TRBJ2-7 TRBD2 TRBV15 TGTGCCACCAGCAGAGATCGAAGTGGGAGGGACGTAACCTACGAGCAGTACTTC CATSRDRSGRDVTYEQYF
- TRBJ2-2 - TRBV25-1 TGTGCCAGCAGACAGACCGGGGAGCTGTTTTTT CASRQTGELFF